This is a list of T cell receptor beta chains from one sample in a study of cytomegalovirus exposure and HLA in healthy donors. Repertoires were generated with immunoSEQ multiplex PCR, while TCRdb's copy carries only in-frame clones and drops some. The table includes 150,000 to 200,000 clones, about four fifths detected once. Source material: PBMCs. The receptor source for this set is a woman between 45 and 65 years old in good health and CMV-seronegative. The CDR3 runs from the conserved cysteine through the conserved F or W. D genes are given only for firm matches. Clone sizes are given selectively: once, few, many, or a class where the clone is expanded.

abundance,j_gene,v_gene,d_gene,CDR3aa,CDR3nt
.,TRBJ2-2,TRBV5-1,TRBD1,CASSFGQDTGELFF,TGCGCCAGCAGCTTCGGACAGGACACCGGGGAGCTGTTTTTT
.,TRBJ1-6,TRBV28,.,CASTTVSPLHF,TGTGCCAGCACGACAGTCTCACCCCTCCACTTT
.,TRBJ1-6,TRBV4-3,.,CASSQETVIIGPLHF,TGCGCCAGCAGCCAAGAAACTGTCATCATCGGACCCCTCCACTTT
.,TRBJ2-7,TRBV7-2,.,CASSSRAGTYEQYF,TGTGCCAGCAGCTCCCGGGCGGGGACCTACGAGCAGTACTTC
few,TRBJ2-7,TRBV2,.,CATATAYEQYF,TGTGCCACAGCGACAGCCTACGAGCAGTACTTC
once,TRBJ2-3,TRBV28,TRBD2,CASSSTSGKGTQYF,TGTGCCAGCAGTTCGACTAGCGGGAAGGGTACGCAGTATTTT
.,TRBJ2-7,TRBV30,TRBD1,CAWKDRDPYEQYF,TGTGCCTGGAAAGACAGGGACCCCTACGAGCAGTACTTC
once,TRBJ1-2,TRBV4-1,TRBD1,CASSGDRGPKLWGYTF,TGCGCCAGCAGCGGGGACAGGGGGCCGAAACTATGGGGCTACACCTTC
.,TRBJ2-3,TRBV25-1,TRBD2,CASSAGLAGSTDTQYF,TGTGCCAGCAGTGCCGGACTAGCGGGGAGCACAGATACGCAGTATTTT
.,TRBJ1-1,TRBV28,.,CASSLDTGTGDTEAFF,TGTGCCAGCAGTTTAGATACCGGGACTGGGGACACTGAAGCTTTCTTT
.,TRBJ2-5,TRBV4-3,.,CASSQDWTIPETQYF,TGCGCCAGCAGCCAAGATTGGACTATTCCAGAGACCCAGTACTTC
.,TRBJ2-7,TRBV19,.,CASSMGELQYF,TGTGCCAGTAGTATGGGAGAACTTCAGTACTTC
.,TRBJ1-1,TRBV11-2,.,CASSFGRGNTEAFF,TGTGCCAGCAGCTTTGGCAGGGGGAACACTGAAGCTTTCTTT
.,TRBJ2-7,TRBV11-1,.,CASSFWTNYEQYF,TGTGCCAGCAGCTTTTGGACTAACTACGAGCAGTACTTC
few,TRBJ2-1,TRBV6-4,.,CASSINTYNEQFF,TGTGCCAGCAGCATTAACACCTACAATGAGCAGTTCTTC
.,TRBJ1-1,TRBV5-4,.,CASSLEQVNTEAFF,TGTGCCAGCAGCTTGGAACAGGTGAACACTGAAGCTTTCTTT
few,TRBJ1-1,TRBV4-3,TRBD1,CASSYTGTVNTEAFF,TGCGCCAGCAGCTACACCGGGACAGTTAACACTGAAGCTTTCTTT
.,TRBJ1-5,TRBV2,TRBD1,CASRRNRDRVVHQPQHF,TGTGCCAGCAGACGCAATAGGGACAGGGTCGTTCATCAGCCCCAGCATTTT
.,TRBJ2-2,TRBV2,TRBD2,CASTRALAGRTGELFF,TGTGCCAGCACCCGTGCACTAGCGGGACGGACCGGGGAGCTGTTTTTT
.,TRBJ2-1,TRBV7-2,.,CASSLTRTVYNEQFF,TGTGCCAGCAGCTTAACCAGGACAGTCTACAATGAGCAGTTCTTC
.,TRBJ1-2,TRBV7-2,.,CASSPDSGSDYGYTF,TGTGCCAGCAGCCCCGACAGCGGGTCGGACTATGGCTACACCTTC
few,TRBJ1-5,TRBV19,TRBD1,CATHFEGASQPQHF,TGTGCCACCCACTTCGAGGGGGCTTCTCAGCCCCAGCATTTT
.,TRBJ1-3,TRBV5-1,.,CASTGGDGNTIYF,TGCGCCAGCACGGGGGGAGATGGAAACACCATATATTTT
.,TRBJ2-2,TRBV6-6,.,CASSYHRASNTGELFF,TGTGCCAGCAGTTACCACAGGGCATCGAACACCGGGGAGCTGTTTTTT
.,TRBJ2-7,TRBV27,TRBD1,CASSLVSGQGPHEQYF,TGTGCCAGCAGTTTGGTTTCGGGACAGGGGCCCCACGAGCAGTACTTC
.,TRBJ2-1,TRBV4-3,.,CASSQGGTGRDEQFF,TGCGCCAGCAGCCAAGGAGGTACAGGGAGGGATGAGCAGTTCTTC
.,TRBJ2-3,TRBV27,TRBD1,CASSQGVKTGIPDTQYF,TGTGCCAGCAGTCAGGGGGTAAAGACAGGGATTCCAGATACGCAGTATTTT
.,TRBJ1-5,TRBV7-2,TRBD1,CASSSPTGTGYSNQPQHF,TGTGCCAGCAGCAGCCCAACCGGGACAGGTTATAGCAATCAGCCCCAGCATTTT
.,TRBJ1-6,TRBV18,.,CASSPGALNSPLHF,TGTGCCAGCTCGCCCGGAGCACTTAATTCCCCCCTCCACTTT
few,TRBJ2-3,TRBV19,.,CATEVSPSQNTQYF,TGTGCCACCGAGGTCTCCCCCTCGCAAAATACGCAGTATTTT
few,TRBJ2-1,TRBV7-2,TRBD1,CASRGQGNLGQFF,TGTGCCAGCAGGGGACAGGGCAATTTAGGGCAGTTCTTC
.,TRBJ1-5,TRBV28,.,CASPPAAGTREGYQPQHF,TGTGCCAGTCCACCCGCCGCCGGGACTAGAGAGGGTTATCAGCCCCAGCATTTT
.,TRBJ1-1,TRBV14,.,CASSQDGGVTEAFF,TGTGCCAGCAGCCAAGATGGGGGGGTCACTGAAGCTTTCTTT
.,TRBJ2-7,TRBV15,TRBD1,CATSTSGGSYEQYF,TGTGCCACCAGCACTTCAGGGGGCTCCTACGAGCAGTACTTC
few,TRBJ1-1,TRBV9,.,CASSVGPNTEAFF,TGTGCCAGCAGCGTAGGGCCGAACACTGAAGCTTTCTTT
.,TRBJ2-7,TRBV4-3,.,CASSQEGRDAYEQYF,TGCGCCAGCAGCCAAGAGGGCAGGGATGCCTACGAGCAGTACTTC
once,TRBJ1-2,TRBV2,.,CASSEYRRGYGYTF,TGTGCCAGCAGTGAATACAGGCGTGGGTATGGCTACACCTTC
few,TRBJ2-2,TRBV27,.,CASSQLAGELFF,TGTGCCAGCAGCCAACTAGCCGGGGAGCTGTTTTTT
.,TRBJ1-2,TRBV6-5,.,CASSQTGNYGYTF,TGTGCCAGCAGTCAGACAGGCAACTATGGCTACACCTTC
once,TRBJ1-1,TRBV5-6,.,CASSHPRVRVNTEAFF,TGTGCCAGCAGCCACCCCCGGGTCCGGGTGAACACTGAAGCTTTCTTT
.,TRBJ2-5,TRBV19,TRBD2,CASSPTSQRGQTQYF,TGTGCCAGTAGCCCGACATCCCAGCGGGGGCAGACCCAGTACTTC
once,TRBJ2-7,TRBV7-9,TRBD1,CASRGTGRPGYEQYF,TGTGCCAGCAGAGGGACAGGGCGCCCTGGGTACGAGCAGTACTTC
.,TRBJ2-1,TRBV7-2,.,CASSFGLTEQFF,TGTGCCAGCAGCTTTGGTCTTACAGAGCAGTTCTTC
few,TRBJ1-3,TRBV4-2,.,CASSQVWGTDSRSGNTIYF,TGTGCCAGCAGCCAAGTGTGGGGAACCGACAGCCGCTCTGGAAACACCATATATTTT
once,TRBJ1-5,TRBV7-2,TRBD1,CASSLLGQGYNQPQHF,TGTGCCAGCAGCTTATTGGGACAGGGCTACAATCAGCCCCAGCATTTT
.,TRBJ2-1,TRBV6-5,TRBD2,CASRPSGGTYNEQFF,TGTGCCAGCAGACCCAGCGGGGGGACCTACAATGAGCAGTTCTTC
.,TRBJ1-3,TRBV27,TRBD1,CASRTGGGNTIYF,TGTGCCAGCAGGACAGGGGGTGGAAACACCATATATTTT
.,TRBJ1-4,TRBV7-9,.,CASSLFSGLNEKLFF,TGTGCCAGCAGCCTCTTCTCGGGTCTTAATGAAAAACTGTTTTTT
.,TRBJ1-1,TRBV5-1,.,CASSLFPLGGTNTEAFF,TGCGCCAGCAGCTTATTCCCCCTGGGAGGGACGAACACTGAAGCTTTCTTT
few,TRBJ1-2,TRBV14,.,CASSQAGFLDYGYTF,TGTGCCAGCAGCCAAGCAGGGTTTTTGGATTATGGCTACACCTTC